This T cell receptor (beta chain) was captured in a study of blood T cell repertoires in COVID-19. Study-level information: Acute and convalescent COVID-19 specimens originated in the United States, Italy and Spain. PBMCs, B-cell-depleted T cells, or T cells were the source of the cDNA or gDNA that made up the material.

Seattle patient enrollment occurred during active infection, with longitudinal follow-up thereafter. The CDR3 consists of 13 residues. The ends were cut back, 4 bases at V and 5 bases at J, with 12 bases in the middle. Germline V gives CDR1 MNHEY, CDR2 SMNVEV (reference sequence). This table comes from immunoSEQ multiplex PCR, and its TCRdb copy is limited to in-frame clones, with some not included. The table includes about 170,000 clones, approximately 91% detected once. This receptor was identified in a man between 18 and 29 years old with COVID-19, enrolled during active disease. This chain connects TRBV27 to TRBJ2-7; D is unclear. The material sequenced was peripheral blood. CDR3 nucleotide sequence: TGTGCCAGCAGTTCCCTTGTTTCCCACGAGCAGTACTTC. It translates to CASSSLVSHEQYF.